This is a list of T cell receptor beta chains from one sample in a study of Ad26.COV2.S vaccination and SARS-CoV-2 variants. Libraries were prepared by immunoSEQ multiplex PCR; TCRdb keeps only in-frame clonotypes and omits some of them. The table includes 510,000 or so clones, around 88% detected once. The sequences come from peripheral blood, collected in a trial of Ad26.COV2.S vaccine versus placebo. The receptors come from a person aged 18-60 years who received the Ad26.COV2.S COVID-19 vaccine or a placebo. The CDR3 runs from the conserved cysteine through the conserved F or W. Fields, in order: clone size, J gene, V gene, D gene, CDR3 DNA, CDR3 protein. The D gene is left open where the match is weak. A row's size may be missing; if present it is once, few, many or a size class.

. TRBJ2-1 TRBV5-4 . TGTGCCAGCAGCCACGACAGATCTCACTACAATGAGCAGTTCTTC CASSHDRSHYNEQFF
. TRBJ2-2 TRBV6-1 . TGTGCCAGCAGTGACAGGATCGGGGAGCTGTTTTTT CASSDRIGELFF
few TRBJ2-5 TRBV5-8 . TGTGCCACCAACTCCGGGCCCCCAGGGACCCAGTACTTC CATNSGPPGTQYF
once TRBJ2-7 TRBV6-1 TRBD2 TGTGCCAGCAGTGGGGGACTAGCGGGTTCATCCTACGAGCAGTACTTC CASSGGLAGSSYEQYF
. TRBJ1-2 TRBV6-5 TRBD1 TGTGCCAGCAGTTACTCGCTTTTGGACAGGGTTTATGGCTACACCTTC CASSYSLLDRVYGYTF
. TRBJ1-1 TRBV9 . TGTGCCAGCAGCTTTAAAGGGAACACTGAAGCTTTCTTT CASSFKGNTEAFF
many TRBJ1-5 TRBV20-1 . TGCAGTGCCCTGGACGATCCTGCCCAGCATTTT CSALDDPAQHF
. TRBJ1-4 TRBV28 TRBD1 TGTGCCAGCACCCAGGGGGGGGGTTATGAAAAACTGTTTTTT CASTQGGGYEKLFF
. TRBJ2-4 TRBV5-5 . TGTGCCAGCAGCTTGTCGGGAGCCAAAAACATTCAGTACTTC CASSLSGAKNIQYF
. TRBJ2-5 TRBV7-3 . TGTGCCAGCAGCTTAAGGGCCCGGCGAGAGACCCAGTACTTC CASSLRARRETQYF
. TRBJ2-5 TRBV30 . TGTGCCTGGAGTGTAGTAGTGGGAGAGACCCAGTACTTC CAWSVVVGETQYF
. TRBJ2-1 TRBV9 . TGTGCCAGCAGCGTAGATCTCGATGAGCAGTTCTTC CASSVDLDEQFF
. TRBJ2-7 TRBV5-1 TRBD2 TGCGCCAGCAGCTCGGGACTAGACCCACCCCCTTCCTACGAGCAGTACTTC CASSSGLDPPPSYEQYF
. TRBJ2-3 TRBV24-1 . TGTGCCACCAGTGACCCTAGGAAACTGGGGCCAGATACGCAGTATTTT CATSDPRKLGPDTQYF
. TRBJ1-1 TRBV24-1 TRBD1 TGTGCCACCAGTGATCGACAGGGGAGCAACACTGAAGCTTTCTTT CATSDRQGSNTEAFF
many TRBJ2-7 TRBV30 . TGTGCCTGGAGTGTAACGGGTATCGAGCAGTACTTC CAWSVTGIEQYF
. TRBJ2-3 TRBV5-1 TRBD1 TGCGCCAGCAGCTTGGGGACAGGGGCAGATACGCAGTATTTT CASSLGTGADTQYF
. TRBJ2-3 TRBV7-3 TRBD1 TGTGCCAGCAGCTTGACTCGGGACAGATTCACAGATACGCAGTATTTT CASSLTRDRFTDTQYF
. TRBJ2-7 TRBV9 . TGTGCCAGCAGCGTAGTTCCAGACTCCTACGAGCAGTACTTC CASSVVPDSYEQYF
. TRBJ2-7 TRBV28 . TGTGCCAGCAGTTTCACCGGGATTTTCTCCTACGAGCAGTACTTC CASSFTGIFSYEQYF
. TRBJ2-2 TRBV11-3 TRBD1 TGTGCCAGCAGCTTAGGACAGGGGTTCGCGAACACCGGGGAGCTGTTTTTT CASSLGQGFANTGELFF
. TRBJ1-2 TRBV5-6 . TGTGCCAGCAGCCCAATACCCCCGGGGCAAACAGTGACGGATGGCTACACCTTC CASSPIPPGQTVTDGYTF
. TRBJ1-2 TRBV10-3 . TGTGCCATCAATGGGCTAAATGGCTACACCTTC CAINGLNGYTF
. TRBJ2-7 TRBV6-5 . TGTGCCAGCAGAGGGGGCTACGAGCAGTACTTC CASRGGYEQYF